This T cell receptor beta chain was captured in a study of control samples from healthy donors and cancer patients. Trimming left V 6 bases short and J 1 base short, with 12 bases between. The CDR3 extends over 14 amino acids. Per the germline V gene, CDR1 is LNHDA and CDR2 is SQIVND (reference sequence). The repertoire was sequenced with immunoSEQ multiplex PCR; TCRdb's copy has only in-frame clones and lacks some. The repertoire includes 35,000 to 50,000 clones, 90% to 95% of them detected once, and 20% to 30% sits in the top ten. Sample: blood. This TCR was sampled from a man aged 55-75 years in good health. The chain combines TRBV19 with TRBJ1-1; D gene unclear. CDR3 sequence reads: CASSIPGENTEAFF. CDR3 bases: TGTGCCAGTAGCATCCCAGGAGAGAACACTGAAGCTTTCTTT.